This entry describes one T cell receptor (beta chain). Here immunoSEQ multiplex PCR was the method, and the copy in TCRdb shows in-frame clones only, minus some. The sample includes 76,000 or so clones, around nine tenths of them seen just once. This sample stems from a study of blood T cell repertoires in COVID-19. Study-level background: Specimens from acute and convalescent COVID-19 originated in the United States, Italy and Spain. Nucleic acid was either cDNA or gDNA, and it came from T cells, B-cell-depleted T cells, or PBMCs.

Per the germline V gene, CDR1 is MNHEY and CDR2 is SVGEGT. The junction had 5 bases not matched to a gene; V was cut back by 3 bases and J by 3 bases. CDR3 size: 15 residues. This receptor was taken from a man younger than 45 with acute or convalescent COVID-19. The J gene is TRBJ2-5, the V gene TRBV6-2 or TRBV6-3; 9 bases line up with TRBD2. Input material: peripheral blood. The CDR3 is CASSYIAGVEETQYF. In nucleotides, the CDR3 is TGTGCCAGCAGTTATATAGCGGGAGTGGAAGAGACCCAGTACTTC.